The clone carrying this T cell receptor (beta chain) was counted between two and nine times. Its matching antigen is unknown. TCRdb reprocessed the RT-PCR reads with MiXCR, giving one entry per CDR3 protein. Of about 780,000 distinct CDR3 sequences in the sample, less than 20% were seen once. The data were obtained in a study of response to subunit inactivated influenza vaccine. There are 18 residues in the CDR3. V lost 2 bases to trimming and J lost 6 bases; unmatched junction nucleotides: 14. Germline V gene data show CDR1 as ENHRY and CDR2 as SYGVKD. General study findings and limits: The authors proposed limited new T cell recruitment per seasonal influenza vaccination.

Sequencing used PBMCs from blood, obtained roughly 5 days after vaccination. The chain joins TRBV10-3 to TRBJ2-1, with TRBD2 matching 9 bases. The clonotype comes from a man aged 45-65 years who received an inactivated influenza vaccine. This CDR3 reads CAISEGGASGTFSNEQFF. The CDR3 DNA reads TGTGCCATCAGTGAGGGGGGGGCTAGCGGGACCTTCAGCAATGAGCAGTTCTTC.